Here is one T cell receptor beta chain with its context. What this receptor recognizes is not known. The listed sequencing device is Illumina HiSeq 2000. TCR beta cDNA libraries were made by 5'RACE template switching that added a universal primer site and unique molecular identifiers. cDNA synthesis was primed from the TCR beta constant segment, followed by two successive PCR amplification steps. The authors' analysis ran thus. MIGEC was used to demultiplex reads and group reads by UMI, and MiTCR was used to assemble and quantify clonotypes. Only TCR cDNA sequences supported by at least two reads were kept to exclude erroneous sequences. The tcR package was used for downstream repertoire analysis, and clonotypes were matched between fractions using CDR3 nucleotide sequence together with V segment. VDJmatch was used to annotate antigen specificity against VDJdb, with one amino acid substitution in CDR3 allowed. The reads went through TCRdb reprocessing, and each CDR3 protein sequence gets one entry with no DNA. TCRdb assigned the V and J calls; the authors' analysis was not used. The sample's table lists a count of about 430,000 distinct CDR3 sequences. Approximately 1.4% of the sample goes to the ten largest clones.

This record belongs to a study of T cells expressing NK-cell markers (TCRdb year 2020). About the investigation overall: Three sorted T-cell subsets (CD3+CD56+NKG2C+, CD3+CD56+NKG2C- and CD3+CD56-NKG2C+) from 7 to 9 donors had their TCR beta-chain repertoires profiled. Seven of the eight sequenced donors were HCMV-seropositive and one was HCMV-seronegative. The eight sequenced donors were randomly selected healthy volunteers, three men and five women. The libraries were sequenced on Illumina HiSeq 2000/2500, MiSeq or NextSeq, producing 2 x 150 bp reads. Study-wide findings and limitations: It remained unclear whether the expanded NKG2C-expressing T cell clones were specific for HCMV antigens. In six donors, the dominant CD3+CD56+NKG2C+ clonotypes ranked among the top 10 CD8+ clonotypes, making up roughly 1.0-8% of CD8+ T cells. Those dominant clonotypes were again the most abundant among CD3+CD56-NKG2C+ cells in a handful of donors, at roughly 25-65%.

Based on the germline V gene, the CDR1 and CDR2 sequences are MDHEN and SYDVKM. Taken from cysteine to phenylalanine, the CDR3 has 13 residues. No DNA appears here. A commercial ELISA kit detecting HCMV-specific IgG in serum was used to determine HCMV serostatus. Ficoll density gradient centrifugation was used to isolate peripheral blood mononuclear cells from blood. The origin of this receptor is a woman aged 45-65 years in good health. Donor details come from another sample of the same person, matched by shared clones. Material: blood T cells: a sorted CD56 or NKG2C T cell subset, CD4+ or CD8+ T cells, or bulk PBMC T cells (not recorded which). The V gene is TRBV28 and the J gene is TRBJ2-1; TCRdb gives TRBD2 as the D gene, but with no DNA this cannot be confirmed. The CDR3 region: CASSLVGAYEQFF.